This T cell receptor beta chain came from a study of vaccination effects on CD4 cells after COVID-19. Before sequencing took place, the ViraFEST assay used viral peptide pools to expand antigen-specific CD4+ T cells. Researchers isolated CD4+ T cells once approximately eleven days of culture had elapsed. Each participant received a vaccine that was either BNT162b2 or mRNA-1273, given as two doses. Nucleocapsid antibodies stayed negative before and after vaccination, showing no earlier SARS-CoV-2 infection. The trim removed 5 bases at V and 1 base at J, leaving 7 bases unmatched. Germline assignment: CDR1 SEHNR and CDR2 FQNEAQ (reference sequence). The CDR3 spans 17 residues. Comments on this clone: As yet, its antigen is unknown.

The method was immunoSEQ multiplex PCR; TCRdb's version includes in-frame clones alone and lacks a portion of them. The profile covers roughly 27,000 clones, with under 85% appearing a single time and roughly 17% taken by the ten largest. The sequence was collected from a human donor who received a COVID-19 vaccine. V is TRBV7-9 and J is TRBJ2-2; 10 bases are a match to TRBD2. The sequences come from CD4+ T cells from PBMCs cultured with HCoV-OC43 spike peptides, collected after COVID-19 vaccination. The subset is: HCoV-OC43 spike overlapping peptide pool stimulation. The CDR3: CASSVTGTSENTGELFF. The CDR3 DNA is TGTGCCAGCAGCGTGACCGGGACTAGCGAGAACACCGGGGAGCTGTTTTTT.